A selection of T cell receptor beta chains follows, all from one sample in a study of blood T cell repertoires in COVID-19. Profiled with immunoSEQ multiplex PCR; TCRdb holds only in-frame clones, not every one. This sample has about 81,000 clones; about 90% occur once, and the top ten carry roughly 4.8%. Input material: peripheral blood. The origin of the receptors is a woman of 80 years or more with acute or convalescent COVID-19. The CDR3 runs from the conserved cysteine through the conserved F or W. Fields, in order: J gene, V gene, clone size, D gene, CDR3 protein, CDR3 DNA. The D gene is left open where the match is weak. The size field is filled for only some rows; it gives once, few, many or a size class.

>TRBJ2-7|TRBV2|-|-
CASGSGSYEQYF
TGTGCCAGCGGTTCGGGGAGCTACGAGCAGTACTTC
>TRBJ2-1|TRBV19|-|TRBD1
CASTPGQAAYNEQFF
TGTGCCAGTACCCCTGGACAGGCCGCCTACAATGAGCAGTTCTTC
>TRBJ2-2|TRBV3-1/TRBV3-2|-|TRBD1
CASSPWDSNTGELFF
TGTGCCAGCAGCCCCTGGGACAGCAACACCGGGGAGCTGTTTTTT
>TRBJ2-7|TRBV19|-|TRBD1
CASSIVPGTGSYEQYF
TGTGCCAGTAGTATAGTCCCCGGGACAGGCTCCTACGAGCAGTACTTC
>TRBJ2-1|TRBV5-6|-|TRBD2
CASSWAGASYNEQFF
TGTGCCAGCAGCTGGGCGGGAGCCTCCTACAATGAGCAGTTCTTC
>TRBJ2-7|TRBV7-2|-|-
CASSLARELYEQYF
TGTGCCAGCAGCTTAGCGAGAGAGTTGTACGAGCAGTACTTC
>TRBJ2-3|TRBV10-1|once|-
CASSETRAANTQYF
TGCGCCAGCAGCGAGACTAGAGCAGCTAATACGCAGTATTTT
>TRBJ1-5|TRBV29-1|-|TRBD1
CSVETGTGSGQPQHF
TGCAGCGTTGAGACCGGGACAGGGAGTGGTCAGCCCCAGCATTTT
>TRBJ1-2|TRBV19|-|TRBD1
CASRPRGLGTGRTYGYTF
TGTGCCAGTCGCCCTCGAGGGCTTGGGACAGGGAGAACCTATGGCTACACCTTC
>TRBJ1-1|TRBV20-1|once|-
CSARVTAEAFF
TGCAGTGCTAGAGTGACAGCTGAAGCTTTCTTT
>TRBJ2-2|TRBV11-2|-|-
CASSRQRPNTGELFF
TGTGCCAGCAGCCGCCAGCGACCTAACACCGGGGAGCTGTTTTTT
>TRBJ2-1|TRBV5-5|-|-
CASSLWDTRAQSSYNEQFF
TGTGCCAGCAGCTTGTGGGACACCCGGGCGCAAAGCTCCTACAATGAGCAGTTCTTC
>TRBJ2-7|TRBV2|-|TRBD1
CASIIGDSSYEQYF
TGTGCCAGCATTATAGGGGACAGCTCCTACGAGCAGTACTTC
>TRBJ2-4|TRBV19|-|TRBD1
CASSWTGENIQYF
TGTGCCAGTAGTTGGACAGGGGAAAACATTCAGTACTTC
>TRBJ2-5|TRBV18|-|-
CASSQRTTQETQYF
TGTGCCAGCTCACAACGGACAACCCAAGAGACCCAGTACTTC
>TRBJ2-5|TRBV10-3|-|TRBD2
CAISGSIAGNKETQYF
TGTGCCATCAGTGGTTCTATAGCGGGGAATAAAGAGACCCAGTACTTC
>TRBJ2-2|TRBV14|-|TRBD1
CASRRQGTNTGELFF
TGTGCCAGCAGACGACAGGGGACGAACACCGGGGAGCTGTTTTTT
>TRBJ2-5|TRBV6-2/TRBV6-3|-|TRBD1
CASSQTGGLETQYF
TGTGCCAGCAGCCAGACAGGGGGCTTGGAGACCCAGTACTTC
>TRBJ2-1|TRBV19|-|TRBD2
CASSLGLAGDEQFF
TGTGCCAGTAGCTTGGGACTAGCGGGAGATGAGCAGTTCTTC
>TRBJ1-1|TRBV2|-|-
CASSEAGVEAFF
TGTGCCAGCAGTGAAGCAGGGGTTGAAGCTTTCTTT
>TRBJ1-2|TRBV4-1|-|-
CASTRGGGDNYGYTF
TGCGCCAGCACGCGGGGCGGGGGAGATAACTATGGCTACACCTTC
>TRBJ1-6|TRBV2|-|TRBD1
CASRYGQGKSSYNSPLHF
TGTGCCAGCAGATACGGACAGGGCAAGTCGTCCTATAATTCACCCCTCCACTTT
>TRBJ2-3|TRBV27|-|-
CASSLGRTSTDTQYF
TGTGCCAGCAGTTTAGGGCGGACTAGCACAGATACGCAGTATTTT
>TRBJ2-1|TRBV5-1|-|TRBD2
CASSSGGRSYNEQFF
TGCGCCAGCAGCAGTGGCGGGAGATCCTACAATGAGCAGTTCTTC
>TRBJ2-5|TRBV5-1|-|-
CASGRTAQETQYF
TGCGCCAGCGGAAGGACAGCACAAGAGACCCAGTACTTC
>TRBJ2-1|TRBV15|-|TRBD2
CATSRGSSGIDNEQFF
TGTGCCACCAGCAGAGGGAGTAGCGGGATTGACAATGAGCAGTTCTTC